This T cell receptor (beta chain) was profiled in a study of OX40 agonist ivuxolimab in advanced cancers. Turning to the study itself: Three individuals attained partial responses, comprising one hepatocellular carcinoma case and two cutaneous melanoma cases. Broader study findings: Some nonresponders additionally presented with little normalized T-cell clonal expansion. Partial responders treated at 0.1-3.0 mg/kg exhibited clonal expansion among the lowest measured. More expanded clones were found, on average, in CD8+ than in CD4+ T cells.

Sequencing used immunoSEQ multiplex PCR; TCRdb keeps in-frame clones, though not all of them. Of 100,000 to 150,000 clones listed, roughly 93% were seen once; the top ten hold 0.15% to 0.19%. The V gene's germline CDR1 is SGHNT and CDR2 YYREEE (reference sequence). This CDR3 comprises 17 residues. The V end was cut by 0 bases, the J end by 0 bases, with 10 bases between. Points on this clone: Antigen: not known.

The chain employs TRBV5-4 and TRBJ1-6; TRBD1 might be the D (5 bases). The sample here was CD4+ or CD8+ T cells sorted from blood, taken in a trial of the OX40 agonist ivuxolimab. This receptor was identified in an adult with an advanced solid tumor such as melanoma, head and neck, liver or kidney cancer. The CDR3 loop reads CASSLDRSSSYNSPLHF. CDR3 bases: TGTGCCAGCAGCTTGGACAGGTCGAGCTCCTATAATTCACCCCTCCACTTT. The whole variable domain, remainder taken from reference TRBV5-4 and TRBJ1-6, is ETGVTQSPTHLIKTRGQQVTLRCSSQSGHNTVSWYQQALGQGPQFIFQYYREEENGRGNFPPRFSGLQFPNYSSELNVNALELDDSALYLCASSLDRSSSYNSPLHFGNGTRLTVT.